The present TCR beta chain was sequenced within a study of shared clonotypes between healthy human individuals. For the study at large: Donors had three CD4 naive, three CD4 memory, two CD8 naive and one CD8 memory plate apiece.

With regard to this clone: Its cognate antigen is unknown.

Study conclusions and caveats: Shared across a few donors were roughly 4.7% of the naive CD4 clonotypes.

The germline CDR1 and CDR2 sequences are LNHDA and SQIVND (reference sequence). The CDR3 loop spans 16 amino acids. Trimming removed 2 bases at V and 8 bases at J, with 19 bases between. Selected positively for CCR7 and CD45RO-negative, naive CD8 cells excluded terminally differentiated effector memory CD45RA+ cells. Every donor was a Caucasian adult from Nashville, Tennessee. Deep was the level at which the assay was run. Profiling relied on immunoSEQ multiplex PCR, and the TCRdb table lists in-frame clones only, not all of them. The sample consists of 700,000 to 950,000 clones, around 96% of them appearing once.

The sequence came from a man aged 25-40 years in good health. The chain has TRBV19 and TRBJ2-1, with D possibly matching TRBD2 (6 bases). Sequencing was carried out using naive CD8+ T cells sorted from blood. The CDR3: CASSISPLGGVHEQFF. CDR3 nucleotide sequence: TGTGCCAGTAGTATATCACCACTAGGAGGGGTACATGAGCAGTTCTTC.